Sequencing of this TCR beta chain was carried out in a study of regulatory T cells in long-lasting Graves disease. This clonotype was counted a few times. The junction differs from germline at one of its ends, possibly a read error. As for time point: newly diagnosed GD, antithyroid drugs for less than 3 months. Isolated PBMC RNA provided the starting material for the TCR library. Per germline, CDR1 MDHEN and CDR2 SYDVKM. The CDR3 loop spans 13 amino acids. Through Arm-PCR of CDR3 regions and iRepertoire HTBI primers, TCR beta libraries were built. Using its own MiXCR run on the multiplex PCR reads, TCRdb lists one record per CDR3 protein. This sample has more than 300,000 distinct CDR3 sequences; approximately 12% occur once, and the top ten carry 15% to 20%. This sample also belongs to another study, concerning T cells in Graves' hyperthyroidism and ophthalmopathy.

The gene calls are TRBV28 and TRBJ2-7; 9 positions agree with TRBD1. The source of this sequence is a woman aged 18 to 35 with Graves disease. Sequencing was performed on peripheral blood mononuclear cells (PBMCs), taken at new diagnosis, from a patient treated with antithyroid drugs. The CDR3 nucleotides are TGTGCCAGCAGATTATGGACAGGGGACGAGCAGTACTTC. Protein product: CASRLWTGDEQYF.